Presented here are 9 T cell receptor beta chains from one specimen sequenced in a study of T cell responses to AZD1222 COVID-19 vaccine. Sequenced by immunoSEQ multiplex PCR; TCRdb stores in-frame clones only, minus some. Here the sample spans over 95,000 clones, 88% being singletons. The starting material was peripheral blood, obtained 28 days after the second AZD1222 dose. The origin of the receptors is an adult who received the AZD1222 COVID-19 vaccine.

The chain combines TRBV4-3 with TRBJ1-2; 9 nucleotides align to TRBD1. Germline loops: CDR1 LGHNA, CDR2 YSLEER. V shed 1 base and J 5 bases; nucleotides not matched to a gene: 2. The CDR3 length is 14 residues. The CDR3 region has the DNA TGCGCCAGCAGCCAAGCCGGGACAGGGTATGGCTACACCTTC. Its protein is CASSQAGTGYGYTF.

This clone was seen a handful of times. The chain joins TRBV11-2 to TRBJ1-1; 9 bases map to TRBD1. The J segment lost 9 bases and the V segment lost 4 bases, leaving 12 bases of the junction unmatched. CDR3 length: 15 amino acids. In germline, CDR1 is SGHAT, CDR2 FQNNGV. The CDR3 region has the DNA TGTGCCAGCAGCTCCCGGACAGGGGAAAAAGGCCAAGCTTTCTTT. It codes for CASSSRTGEKGQAFF.

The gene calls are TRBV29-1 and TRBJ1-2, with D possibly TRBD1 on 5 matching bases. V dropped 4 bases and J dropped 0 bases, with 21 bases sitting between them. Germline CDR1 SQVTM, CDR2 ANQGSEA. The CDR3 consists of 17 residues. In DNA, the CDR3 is TGCAGCGTTGCACCCCTGCCAGGGTTTGAGACTAACTATGGCTACACCTTC. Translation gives CSVAPLPGFETNYGYTF.

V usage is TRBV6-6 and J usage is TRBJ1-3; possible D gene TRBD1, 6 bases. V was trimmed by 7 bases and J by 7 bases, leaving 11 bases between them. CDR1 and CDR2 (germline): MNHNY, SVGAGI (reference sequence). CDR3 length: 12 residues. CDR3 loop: CASNSQGNTIYF. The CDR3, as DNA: TGTGCCAGCAACTCACAGGGTAACACCATATATTTT.

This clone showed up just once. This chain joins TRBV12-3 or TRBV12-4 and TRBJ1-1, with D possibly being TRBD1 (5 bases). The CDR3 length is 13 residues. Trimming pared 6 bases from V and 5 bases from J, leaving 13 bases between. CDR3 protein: CASRIRGRTEAFF. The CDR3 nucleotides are TGTGCCAGCAGGATACGGGGGAGAACTGAAGCTTTCTTT.

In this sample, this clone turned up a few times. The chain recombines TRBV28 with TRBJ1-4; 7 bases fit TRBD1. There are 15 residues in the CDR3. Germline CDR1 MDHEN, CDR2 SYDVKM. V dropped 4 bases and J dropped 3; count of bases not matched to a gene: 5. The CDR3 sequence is CASSSTGFPNEKLFF. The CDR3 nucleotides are TGTGCCAGCAGTTCGACAGGGTTCCCTAATGAAAAACTGTTTTTT.

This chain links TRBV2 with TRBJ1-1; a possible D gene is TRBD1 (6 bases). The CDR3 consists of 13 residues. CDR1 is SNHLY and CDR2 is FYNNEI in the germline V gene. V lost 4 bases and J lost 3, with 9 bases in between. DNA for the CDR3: TGTGCCAGCAGTGTAGCAGGGGACACTGAAGCTTTCTTT. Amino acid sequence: CASSVAGDTEAFF. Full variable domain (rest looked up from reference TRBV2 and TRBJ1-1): EPEVTQTPSHQVTQMGQEVILRCVPISNHLYFYWYRQILGQKVEFLVSFYNNEISEKSEIFDDQFSVERPDGSNFTLKIRSTKLEDSAMYFCASSVAGDTEAFFGQGTRLTVV.

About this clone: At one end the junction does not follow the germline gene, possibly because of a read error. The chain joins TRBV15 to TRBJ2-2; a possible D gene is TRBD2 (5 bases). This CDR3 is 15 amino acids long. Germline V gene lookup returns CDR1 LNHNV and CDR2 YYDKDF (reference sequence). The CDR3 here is CATSRGRGNPGELFF. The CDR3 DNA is TGTGCCACCAGCAGAGGTCGAGGGAACCCCGGGGAGCTGTTTTTT.

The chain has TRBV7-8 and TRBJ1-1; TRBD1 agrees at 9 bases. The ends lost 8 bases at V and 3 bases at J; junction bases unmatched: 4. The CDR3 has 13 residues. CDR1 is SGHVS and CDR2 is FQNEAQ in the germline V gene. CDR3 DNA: TGTGCCAGCGCCGGGACAGGGTACACTGAAGCTTTCTTT. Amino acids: CASAGTGYTEAFF.